This TCR beta chain is drawn from a study of blood T cell repertoires in COVID-19. At the level of the study: The cDNA or gDNA used as material had been derived from T cells, B-cell-depleted T cells, or PBMCs.

Profiling relied on immunoSEQ multiplex PCR, and the TCRdb table lists in-frame clones only, not all of them. The data contain 140,000 to 150,000 clones, approximately 91% of them singletons. Sequenced material: peripheral blood. The source of this sequence is a man aged 65-85 years with acute or convalescent COVID-19.

CDR3 sequence: CASSQVFPIGNTEAFF. CDR3 sequence (DNA): TGTGCCAGCAGCCAAGTCTTTCCTATCGGGAACACTGAAGCTTTCTTT. The chain joins TRBV14 to TRBJ1-1; D uncertain. The germline V and J ends were trimmed by 1 base and 1 base, with 13 bases remaining between them. Germline V lookup: CDR1 SGHDN, CDR2 FVKESK. The CDR3 extends over 16 amino acids.